This T cell receptor beta chain appears in the sequencing data of a study of cytomegalovirus exposure and HLA in healthy donors. Study-wide context: Drawn from HLA-typed donors, tens of millions of unique TCRs were held in an early data release.

The ends were cut back, 6 bases at V and 2 bases at J, with 5 bases in the middle. Germline loops: CDR1 SNHLY, CDR2 FYNNEI. The CDR3 covers 11 residues. This clone was observed a few times. With 60 Vbeta and 13 Jbeta primers, the PCR was carried out. Assay: immunoSEQ multiplex PCR; the TCRdb copy retains only in-frame clones and omits some. Of about 120,000 clones in the sample, over 70% are singletons; the top ten hold 2.9%. Sequences were obtained from PBMCs. The chain is built from TRBV2 and TRBJ2-7; D remains unclear. The receptor was derived from a woman between 40 and 50 years old in good health and CMV-seropositive. CDR3 in DNA: TGTGCCAGCAGCTACGCCTACGAGCAGTACTTC. Protein product: CASSYAYEQYF.